This TCR beta chain was recovered during a study of T cells in localized non-small cell lung cancer. Whole-study results and caveats: Elevated blood T cell density was associated with longer overall survival. Peak T cell clonality was found in uninvolved adjacent lung, exceeding tumor.

To note about this clone: Its antigen is not known.

Profiling relied on immunoSEQ multiplex PCR, and the TCRdb table lists in-frame clones only, not all of them. This table has around 29,000 clones, roughly three quarters appearing once. The germline V gene encodes CDR1 KGHSH and CDR2 LQKENI. The V and J ends lost 6 bases and 5 bases, in that order; junction bases with no gene match: 3. The CDR3 is made up of 14 amino acids. This receptor was taken from a male donor at least 60 years old with stage II squamous cell lung carcinoma. The V and J genes are TRBV18 and TRBJ2-1, with 11 bases lining up with TRBD1. Here the sequenced sample was peripheral blood, taken before any cancer treatment. The CDR3 loop is CASSQGQGDNEQFF. The CDR3 DNA reads as TGTGCCAGCTCCCAGGGACAGGGGGACAATGAGCAGTTCTTC. The entire variable domain, with the rest obtained from reference TRBV18 and TRBJ2-1, is as follows: NAGVMQNPRHLVRRRGQEARLRCSPMKGHSHVYWYRQLPEEGLKFMVYLQKENIIDESGMPKERFSAEFPKEGPSILRIQQVVRGDSAAYFCASSQGQGDNEQFFGPGTRLTVL.